This TCR beta chain was identified in a study of molecular identifiers for immune sequencing clone quantification. Study-wide context: In replicates, RNA from approximately 20,000 or 100,000 naive CD8 cells was split five ways, four sequenced.

When naive CD8 T cells were sorted, they were gated as CD8+CD4-CCR7+CD45RA+. The authors built bulk TCR libraries by previously described methods with listed TCR primers. MiXCR, applied by TCRdb to the PCR reads, yields one record per CDR3 protein. The repertoire holds about 97,000 distinct CDR3 sequences, with about 32% as singletons. Trimming shortened V by 5 bases and J by 7 bases, and 14 bases separated the two germline ends. The CDR3 covers 13 residues. This chain joins TRBV12-3 or TRBV12-4 and TRBJ1-2; D may be TRBD1 (5 bases). This TCR derives from a human donor in good health. Some libraries in this study had Jurkat cell RNA spiked in. Sequenced sample: naive CD8+ T cells from blood, with Jurkat cell RNA spiked in. Subset reported: FACS-sorted CD8+CD4-CCR7+CD45RA+ naive T cells. CDR3: CASSLLKGVGYTF. As DNA, the CDR3 is TGTGCCAGCAGTCTCCTTAAAGGGGTTGGCTACACCTTC.